This TCR beta chain comes out of a study of identical twins. All donors comprised healthy Caucasians. CDR1 is DFQATT, CDR2 SNEGSKA, per germline (reference sequence). CDR3 size: 12 residues. Germline trimming cut 5 bases from V and 11 bases from J; bases unmatched to any gene: 8. TCRdb itself ran the 5' RACE reads through MiXCR, one entry per CDR3 protein. The sample has hundreds of thousands of distinct CDR3 sequences, 20% to 25% seen once. The same sample was also used in a study of T cells expressing NK-cell markers. That paper states: Anti-gamma-delta TCR antibody use in several experiments restricted sorting to alpha-beta TCR T cells.

The rearrangement uses TRBV20-1 and TRBJ1-1; 10 nucleotides match TRBD1. The material sequenced was CD4+ T cells sorted from blood. This TCR derives from a woman between 18 and 29 years old in good health. The chain's CDR3 is CSASRDRGRAFF. The CDR3 DNA sequence: TGCAGTGCTTCCCGGGACAGGGGTCGGGCTTTCTTT.